This is a list of T cell receptor beta chains from one sample in a study of metastatic and nonmetastatic thyroid tumors. TCRdb reanalyzed the PCR reads with MiXCR. The data show some 64,000 clones, approximately 4.1% seen once. What was sequenced was blood. The receptors were gathered from a female donor with papillary thyroid cancer or a benign thyroid nodule (not recorded which). Some clones in this sample may be carry-over from other donors' samples. CDR3s include the opening cysteine and the closing phenylalanine or tryptophan. D genes are given only for firm matches. Some rows mark clone size as missing; the rest say once, few, many or name a class of expanded clone.

clone size | D gene | J gene | V gene | CDR3 DNA | CDR3 protein
many | . | TRBJ2-3 | TRBV3-1 | TGTGCCAGCAGCCAAGTGGTCAGCTACACAGATACGCAGTATTTT | CASSQVVSYTDTQYF
many | TRBD1 | TRBJ2-3 | TRBV24-1 | TGTGCCACCAGTGACCTCCGACAGGGGGCCATGTCGGATACGCAGTATTTT | CATSDLRQGAMSDTQYF
. | . | TRBJ2-5 | TRBV4-1 | TGCGCCAGCAGCATGGTAAGGAAAGAGACCCAGTACTTC | CASSMVRKETQYF
few | . | TRBJ1-2 | TRBV6-2/TRBV6-3 | TGTGCCAGCTCGAATGGGGCTGGCGACTATGGCTACACCTTC | CASSNGAGDYGYTF
many | TRBD2 | TRBJ2-3 | TRBV20-1 | TGCAGTGCTAGAGAAGGCGGGAGGGGGGGGACAGATACGCAGTATTTT | CSAREGGRGGTDTQYF
few | . | TRBJ1-1 | TRBV20-1 | TGCAGTGCTCTACCCTGGGGTGGGGGTGAAGCTTTCTTT | CSALPWGGGEAFF
many | . | TRBJ1-2 | TRBV5-5 | TGTGCCAGCAGCTTGCCAGGGGACTATGGCTACACCTTC | CASSLPGDYGYTF
many | . | TRBJ2-2 | TRBV7-8 | TGTGCCAGCAGCTTCCGGACTACCAACACCGGGGAGCTGTTTTTT | CASSFRTTNTGELFF
many | . | TRBJ1-6 | TRBV20-1 | TGCAGTGCTAGAGATCGGGCAGGCCCAACGAAGCCCCTCCACTTT | CSARDRAGPTKPLHF
many | . | TRBJ2-5 | TRBV10-3 | TGTGCCATCAGTGCTGGCGAACAAGAGACCCAGTACTTC | CAISAGEQETQYF
many | . | TRBJ2-1 | TRBV12-3/TRBV12-4 | TGTGCCAGCACTGGGGGCTCCTACAATGAGCAGTTCTTC | CASTGGSYNEQFF
many | . | TRBJ1-2 | TRBV6-1 | TGTGCCAGCAGTCTTGGGCAGACCTATGGCTACACCTTC | CASSLGQTYGYTF